This T cell receptor beta chain was obtained from a study of control samples from healthy donors and cancer patients. The table came from immunoSEQ multiplex PCR; TCRdb's copy has only in-frame clones and leaves some out. The sample has 130,000 or so clones, around 92% seen once. Trimming removed 10 bases at V and 4 bases at J, with 11 bases between. CDR3 length equals 12 residues. Germline CDR1 reads LGHDT; CDR2 reads YNNKEL (reference sequence). The sequenced material came from blood. The V and J genes are TRBV3-1 (or the pseudogene TRBV3-2) and TRBJ1-3; D gene ambiguous. The receptor comes from a woman in her fifties or sixties in good health. Here the CDR3 DNA reads TGTGCCACTGGGAGTGGAGGAAACACCATATATTTT. Protein product: CATGSGGNTIYF.